The 10 T cell receptor beta chains below all came from one sample that was sequenced in a study of blood T cell repertoires in COVID-19. TCRdb's copy holds only in-frame clones and misses some; the assay was immunoSEQ multiplex PCR. The sample holds approximately 140,000 clones; 85% to 90% are singletons and the top ten take about 1.2%. Sequenced sample: PBMCs or T cells enriched from blood (not recorded which). All receptors derive from a woman in her twenties or thirties with acute COVID-19.

V is TRBV2 and J is TRBJ2-5, with TRBD2 as a possible D gene (6 bases). V was trimmed by 6 bases and J by 0 bases, leaving 20 bases between them. This CDR3 region has 17 residues. Per germline, CDR1 SNHLY and CDR2 FYNNEI. Here the CDR3 reads CASRGGLISPYQETQYF. In DNA form, the CDR3 reads TGTGCCAGCAGGGGGGGACTGATCTCCCCGTACCAAGAGACCCAGTACTTC.

This clone has just one count. This specimen includes other DNA sequences encoding the same CDR3. The chain uses TRBV30 and TRBJ1-1; TRBD1 aligns across 9 bases. The junction had 1 base not matched to a gene; V was cut back by 3 bases and J by 5 bases. The CDR3 length is 12 residues. Germline V CDR1 and CDR2: GTSNPN, SVGIG (reference sequence). CDR3 region: CAWRQGATEAFF. CDR3 in DNA: TGTGCCTGGAGACAGGGGGCGACTGAAGCTTTCTTT.

The V and J genes are TRBV3-1 (or the pseudogene TRBV3-2) and TRBJ2-3; a possible D gene is TRBD1 (5 bases). The CDR3 contains 13 residues. The germline CDR1 and CDR2 sequences are LGHDT and YNNKEL (reference sequence). With 5 bases removed from V and 5 bases from J, the gap between germline ends came to 11 bases. In nucleotides, the CDR3 is TGTGCCAGCAGCACCCCTGGACAAGATACGCAGTATTTT. This codes for CASSTPGQDTQYF.

The chain employs TRBV9 and TRBJ2-5; perhaps TRBD1 as D (6 bases). Trimming removed 0 bases at V and 5 bases at J, with 14 bases between. The CDR3 loop spans 15 amino acids. Looked up from germline, CDR1 is SGDLS and CDR2 is YYNGEE. This CDR3 reads CASSVGYRDGETQYF. In nucleotides, the CDR3 is TGTGCCAGCAGCGTAGGGTACAGGGATGGGGAGACCCAGTACTTC.

The chain uses TRBV12-5 and TRBJ1-1, with D possibly TRBD1 on 6 matching bases. Germline-derived CDR1 and CDR2 are LGHNT and FRNRAP. The CDR3 has 18 amino acids. Trimming removed 1 base from V and 1 base from J, with 19 bases in between. The CDR3 loop reads CASGLAQGVRGANTEAFF. Written as DNA, the CDR3 is TGTGCTAGTGGTTTGGCCCAGGGAGTTCGGGGGGCGAACACTGAAGCTTTCTTT.

Turning to this clone: The junction shows a germline mismatch at one end, possibly a read error. This chain joins TRBV7-7 and TRBJ2-1; 9 bases are shared with TRBD2. The V gene's germline CDR1 is SSHAT and CDR2 FNYEAQ (reference sequence). The CDR3 has 15 residues. CDR3 protein: CASSFAGGLFDEQFF. As DNA, the CDR3 is TGTGCTAGCAGCTTTGCGGGAGGGCTGTTTGATGAGCAGTTCTTC.

J is TRBJ2-7 and V is TRBV27; D is possibly TRBD2 (5 bases). V was cut by 3 bases and J by 2 bases, with 26 bases left in between. Germline V gene sequence: CDR1 MNHEY, CDR2 SMNVEV (reference sequence). This CDR3 has 19 residues. CDR3 coding DNA: TGTGCCAGCAGTTTGTTTCCGCCCGGGATCTCTTCATGGGCCTACGAGCAGTACTTC. It encodes CASSLFPPGISSWAYEQYF.

About this clone: The sample contains more than one DNA sequence encoding this CDR3. The chain is built from TRBV2 and TRBJ1-6; 10 nucleotides match TRBD1. The CDR3 length is 14 residues. Germline V gene lookup returns CDR1 SNHLY and CDR2 FYNNEI. V lost 6 bases, J lost 10 bases, and 6 bases stayed unmatched. CDR3 sequence (DNA): TGTGCCAGCAGACCGGACAGGGGGAACTCACCCCTCCACTTT. This translates into CASRPDRGNSPLHF.

V usage is TRBV15 and J usage is TRBJ1-2; tentative D call: TRBD1 (6 bases). CDR1 and CDR2 from the germline V gene are LNHNV and YYDKDF (reference sequence). Trimming took 0 bases from V and 4 from J, leaving 12 bases between them. This CDR3 is built from 15 residues. CDR3 protein: CATSRDFTGSYGYTF. Written as DNA, the CDR3 is TGTGCCACCAGCAGAGATTTCACAGGGAGCTATGGCTACACCTTC.

This chain links TRBV4-1 with TRBJ1-1; TRBD1 agrees at 8 bases. CDR3 length: 15 amino acids. The V segment lost 4 bases and the J segment 4 bases; nucleotides outside the gene matches: 8. The germline V gene encodes CDR1 MGHRA and CDR2 YSYEKL. In nucleotides, the CDR3 is TGCGCCAGCAGCCGGAGCCAGGGGGCAGGCACTGAAGCTTTCTTT. This codes for CASSRSQGAGTEAFF.